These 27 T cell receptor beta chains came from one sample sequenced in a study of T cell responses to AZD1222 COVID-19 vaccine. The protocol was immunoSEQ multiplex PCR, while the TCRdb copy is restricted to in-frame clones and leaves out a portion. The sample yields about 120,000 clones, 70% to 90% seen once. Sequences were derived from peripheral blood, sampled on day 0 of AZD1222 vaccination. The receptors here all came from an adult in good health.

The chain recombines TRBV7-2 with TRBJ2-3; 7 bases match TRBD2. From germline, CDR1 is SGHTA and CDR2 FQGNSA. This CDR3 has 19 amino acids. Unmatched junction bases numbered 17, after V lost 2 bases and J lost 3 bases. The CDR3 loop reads CASSLIYGGGGVITDTQYF. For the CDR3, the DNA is TGTGCCAGCAGCTTAATCTATGGCGGTGGGGGGGTTATAACAGATACGCAGTATTTT.

The CDR3 nucleotides are TGTGCCAGCAAGCCGGGACTAGCGGGTCAACCAGAGCAGTACTTC. As protein: CASKPGLAGQPEQYF. J is TRBJ2-7 and V is TRBV2; 12 bases are a match to TRBD2. J lost 7 bases, V lost 7 bases, and 11 bases had no gene match. Looked up from germline, CDR1 is SNHLY and CDR2 is FYNNEI. There are 15 residues in the CDR3.

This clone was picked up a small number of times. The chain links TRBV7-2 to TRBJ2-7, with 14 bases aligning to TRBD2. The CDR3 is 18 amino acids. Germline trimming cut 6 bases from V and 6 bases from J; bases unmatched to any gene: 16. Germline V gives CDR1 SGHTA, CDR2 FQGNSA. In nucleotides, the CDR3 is TGTGCCAGCAGGGTCGGGACTAGCGGGAGACGGGTCGGTGGCGAGCAGTACTTC. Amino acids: CASRVGTSGRRVGGEQYF.

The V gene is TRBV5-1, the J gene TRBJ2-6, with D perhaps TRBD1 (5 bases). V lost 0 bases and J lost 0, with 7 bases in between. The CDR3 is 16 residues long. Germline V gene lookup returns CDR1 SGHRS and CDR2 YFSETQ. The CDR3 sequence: CASSLVQDSGANVLTF. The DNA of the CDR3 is TGCGCCAGCAGCTTGGTACAGGACTCTGGGGCCAACGTCCTGACTTTC.

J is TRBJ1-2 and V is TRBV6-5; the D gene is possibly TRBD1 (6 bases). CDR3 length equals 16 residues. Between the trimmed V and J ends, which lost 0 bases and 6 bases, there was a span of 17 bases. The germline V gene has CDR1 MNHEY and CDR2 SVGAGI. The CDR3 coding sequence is TGTGCCAGCAGTTACTCGCGCGGGAGGGGGATGAATGGCTACACCTTC. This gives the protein CASSYSRGRGMNGYTF.

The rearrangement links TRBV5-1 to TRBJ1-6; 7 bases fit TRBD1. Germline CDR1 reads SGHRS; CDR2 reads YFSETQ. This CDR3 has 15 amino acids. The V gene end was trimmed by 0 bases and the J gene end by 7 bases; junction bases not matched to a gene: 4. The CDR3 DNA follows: TGCGCCAGCAGCTTGGGAGGGACAGAGAATTCACCCCTCCACTTT. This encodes CASSLGGTENSPLHF.

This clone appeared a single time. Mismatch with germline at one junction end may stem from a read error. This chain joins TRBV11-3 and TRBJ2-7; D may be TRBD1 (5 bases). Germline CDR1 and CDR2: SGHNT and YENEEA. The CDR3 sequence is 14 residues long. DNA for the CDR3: TGTGCCAGCAGCCTCAGGGCAGTACCCTACGGGCAGTACTTC. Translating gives CASSLRAVPYGQYF.

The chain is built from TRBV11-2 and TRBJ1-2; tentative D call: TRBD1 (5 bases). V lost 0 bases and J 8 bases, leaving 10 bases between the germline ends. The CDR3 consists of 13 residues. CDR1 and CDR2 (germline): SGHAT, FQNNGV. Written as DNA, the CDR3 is TGTGCCAGCAGCTTAGACAGGGCGCCGGGCTACACCTTC. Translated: CASSLDRAPGYTF.

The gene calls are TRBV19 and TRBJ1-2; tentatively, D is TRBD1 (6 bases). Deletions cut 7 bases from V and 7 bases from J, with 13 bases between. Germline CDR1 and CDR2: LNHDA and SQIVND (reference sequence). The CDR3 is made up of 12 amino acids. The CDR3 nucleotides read TGTGCCAGTAATCGGGGGGCGCTTGGCTACACCTTC. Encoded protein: CASNRGALGYTF.

DNA for the CDR3: TGCGCCAGCAGTGAGGAGGGGTGGAATTCACCCCTCCACTTT. Protein sequence: CASSEEGWNSPLHF. This chain uses TRBV10-2 with TRBJ1-6; D might be TRBD1 (5 bases). V was clipped by 2 bases and J by 7 bases, with 9 bases between them. This CDR3 contains 14 residues. Germline values: CDR1 WSHSY, CDR2 SAAADI.

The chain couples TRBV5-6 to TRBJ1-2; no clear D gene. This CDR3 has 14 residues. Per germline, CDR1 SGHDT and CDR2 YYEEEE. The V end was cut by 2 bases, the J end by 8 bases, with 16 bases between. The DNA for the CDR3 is TGTGCCAGCAGCTTTCGGGTGGCTTCCAGAGGCTACACCTTC. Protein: CASSFRVASRGYTF.

The DNA of the CDR3 is TGTGCCAGCAGCCCGCAATGGGGTAACTACGAGCAGTACTTC. It encodes CASSPQWGNYEQYF. This chain uses TRBV5-4 with TRBJ2-7; D not certain. There are 14 residues in the CDR3. V lost 4 bases, J lost 3 bases, and 14 bases lay in between. Germline CDR1 is SGHNT and CDR2 is YYREEE (reference sequence).

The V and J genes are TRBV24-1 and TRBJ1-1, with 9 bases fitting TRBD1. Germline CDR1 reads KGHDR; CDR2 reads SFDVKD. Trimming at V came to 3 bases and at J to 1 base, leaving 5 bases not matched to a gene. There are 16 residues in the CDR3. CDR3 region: CATSDKGTGPNTEAFF. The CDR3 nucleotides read TGTGCCACCAGTGATAAAGGGACAGGGCCGAACACTGAAGCTTTCTTT.

CDR3 sequence: CASRGTRNTGELFF. CDR3 DNA sequence: TGCGCCAGCAGGGGGACGAGAAACACCGGGGAGCTGTTTTTT. The chain couples TRBV10-1 to TRBJ2-2; either TRBD1 or TRBD2 may supply D (5 bases each). Germline CDR1 WNHNN, CDR2 SYGVQD (reference sequence). Between the trimmed V and J ends, which lost 6 bases and 2 bases, there was a span of 10 bases. The CDR3 length is 14 residues.

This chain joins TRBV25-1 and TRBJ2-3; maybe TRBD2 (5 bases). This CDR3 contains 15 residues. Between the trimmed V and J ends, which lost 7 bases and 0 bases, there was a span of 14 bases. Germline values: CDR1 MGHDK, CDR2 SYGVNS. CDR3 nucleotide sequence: TGTGCCAGCACCCCGGGGAAGTACAGCACAGATACGCAGTATTTT. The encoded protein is CASTPGKYSTDTQYF.

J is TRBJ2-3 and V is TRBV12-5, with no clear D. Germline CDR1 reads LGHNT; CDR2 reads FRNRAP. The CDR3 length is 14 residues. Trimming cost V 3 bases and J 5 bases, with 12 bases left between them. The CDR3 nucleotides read TGTGCTAGTGGTTTAGAAGGAATCGAAGATACGCAGTATTTT. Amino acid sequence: CASGLEGIEDTQYF.

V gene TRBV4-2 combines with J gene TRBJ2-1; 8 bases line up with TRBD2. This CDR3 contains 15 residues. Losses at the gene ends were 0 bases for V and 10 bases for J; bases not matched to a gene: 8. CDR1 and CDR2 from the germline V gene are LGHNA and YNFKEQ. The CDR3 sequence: CASSQDHGRAREQFF. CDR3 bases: TGTGCCAGCAGCCAAGATCACGGGAGGGCCAGGGAGCAGTTCTTC.

The CDR3 sequence is CSVESPNYGYTF. In DNA form, the CDR3 reads TGCAGCGTTGAAAGTCCTAACTATGGCTACACCTTC. V usage is TRBV29-1 and J usage is TRBJ1-2; no definite D call. The germline gives CDR1 SQVTM, CDR2 ANQGSEA. This CDR3 is built from 12 residues. Trimming left V 2 bases short and J 0 bases short, with 4 bases between.

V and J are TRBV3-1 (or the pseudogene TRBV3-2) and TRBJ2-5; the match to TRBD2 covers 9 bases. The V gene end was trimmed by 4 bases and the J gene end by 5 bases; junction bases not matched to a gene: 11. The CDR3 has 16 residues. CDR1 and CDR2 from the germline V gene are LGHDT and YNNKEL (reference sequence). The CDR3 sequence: CASSPILAGVGETQYF. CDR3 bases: TGTGCCAGCAGCCCCATTTTAGCGGGAGTTGGGGAGACCCAGTACTTC.

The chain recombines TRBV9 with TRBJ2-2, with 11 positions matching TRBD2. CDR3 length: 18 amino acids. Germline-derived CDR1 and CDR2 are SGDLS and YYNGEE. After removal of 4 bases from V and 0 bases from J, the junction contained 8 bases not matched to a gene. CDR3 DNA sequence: TGTGCCAGCAGCCCCTTGACTAGCGGGGCCTCGAACACCGGGGAGCTGTTTTTT. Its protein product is CASSPLTSGASNTGELFF.

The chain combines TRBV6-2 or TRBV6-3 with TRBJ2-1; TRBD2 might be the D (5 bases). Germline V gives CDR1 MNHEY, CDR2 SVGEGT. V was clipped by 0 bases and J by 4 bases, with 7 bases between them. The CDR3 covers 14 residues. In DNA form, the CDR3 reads TGTGCCAGCAGTTACTCCCGGGATTACAATGAGCAGTTCTTC. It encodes CASSYSRDYNEQFF.

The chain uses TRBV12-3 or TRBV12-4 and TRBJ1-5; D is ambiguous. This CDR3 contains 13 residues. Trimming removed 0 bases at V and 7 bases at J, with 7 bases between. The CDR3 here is CASSLAGKQPQHF. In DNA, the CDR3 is TGTGCCAGCAGTTTAGCGGGGAAGCAGCCCCAGCATTTT.

The CDR3 nucleotides read TGTGCCTCACGGGGGCGGGGGGGCCCCACAGATACGCAGTATTTT. Its protein is CASRGRGGPTDTQYF. The chain recombines TRBV7-2 with TRBJ2-3; TRBD2 agrees at 9 bases. The CDR3 has 15 amino acids. From germline, CDR1 is SGHTA and CDR2 FQGNSA. V shed 11 bases and J 2 bases; nucleotides not matched to a gene: 11.

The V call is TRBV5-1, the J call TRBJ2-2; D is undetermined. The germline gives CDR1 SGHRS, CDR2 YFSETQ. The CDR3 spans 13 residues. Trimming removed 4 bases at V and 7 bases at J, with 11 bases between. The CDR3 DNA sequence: TGCGCCAGCAGCCCGGAGTGGGGCGGGGAGCTGTTTTTT. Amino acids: CASSPEWGGELFF.

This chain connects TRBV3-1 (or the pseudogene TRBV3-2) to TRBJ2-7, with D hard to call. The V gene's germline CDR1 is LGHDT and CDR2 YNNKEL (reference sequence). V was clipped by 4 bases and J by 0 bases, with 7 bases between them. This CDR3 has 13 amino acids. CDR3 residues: CASSPRNSYEQYF. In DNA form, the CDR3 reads TGTGCCAGCAGCCCTAGAAACTCCTACGAGCAGTACTTC.

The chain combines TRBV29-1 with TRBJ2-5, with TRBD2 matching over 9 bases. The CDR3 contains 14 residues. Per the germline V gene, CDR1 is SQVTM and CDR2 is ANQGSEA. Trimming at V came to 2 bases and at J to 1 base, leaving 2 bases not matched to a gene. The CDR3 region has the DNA TGCAGCGTTGAACCAGCGGGGGGCCAAGAGACCCAGTACTTC. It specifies CSVEPAGGQETQYF.

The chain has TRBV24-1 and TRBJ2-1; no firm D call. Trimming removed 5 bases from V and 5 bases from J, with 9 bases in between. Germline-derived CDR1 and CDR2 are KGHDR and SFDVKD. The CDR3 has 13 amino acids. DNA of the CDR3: TGTGCCACCAGTGCCCTTTGGGACAATGAGCAGTTCTTC. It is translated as CATSALWDNEQFF.